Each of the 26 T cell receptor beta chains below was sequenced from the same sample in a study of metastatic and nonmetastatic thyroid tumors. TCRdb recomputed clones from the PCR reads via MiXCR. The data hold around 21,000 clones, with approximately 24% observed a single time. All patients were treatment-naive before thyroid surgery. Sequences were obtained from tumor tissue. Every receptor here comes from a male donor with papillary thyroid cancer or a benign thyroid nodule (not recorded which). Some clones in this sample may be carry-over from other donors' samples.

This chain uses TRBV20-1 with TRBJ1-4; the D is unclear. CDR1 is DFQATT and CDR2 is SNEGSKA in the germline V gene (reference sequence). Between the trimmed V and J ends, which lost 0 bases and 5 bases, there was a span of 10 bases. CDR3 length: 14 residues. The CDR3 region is CSARDNRVNEKLFF. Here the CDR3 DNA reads TGCAGTGCTAGAGATAACAGAGTAAATGAAAAACTGTTTTTT.

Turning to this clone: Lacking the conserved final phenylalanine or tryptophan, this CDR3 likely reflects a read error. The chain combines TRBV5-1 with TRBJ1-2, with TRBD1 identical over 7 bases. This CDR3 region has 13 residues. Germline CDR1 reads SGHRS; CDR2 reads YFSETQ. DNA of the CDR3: TGCGTCAGCAGCTTAACAGGGGACTATGGCTACACCATC. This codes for CVSSLTGDYGYTI.

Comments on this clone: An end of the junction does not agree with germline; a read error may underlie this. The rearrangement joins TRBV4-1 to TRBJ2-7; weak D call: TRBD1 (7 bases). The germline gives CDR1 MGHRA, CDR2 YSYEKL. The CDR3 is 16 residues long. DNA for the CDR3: TGCGCGAGCAGCCGGCAGGGGGGATACTATGGGGACGAGCAGTACTTC. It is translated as CASSRQGGYYGDEQYF.

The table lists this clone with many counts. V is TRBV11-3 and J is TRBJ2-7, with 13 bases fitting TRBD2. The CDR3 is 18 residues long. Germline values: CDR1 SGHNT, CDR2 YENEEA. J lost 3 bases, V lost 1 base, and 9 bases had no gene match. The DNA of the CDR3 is TGTGCCAGCAGCTTAGGGTCCACTAGCGGGAGGGCCTACTACGAGCAGTACTTC. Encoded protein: CASSLGSTSGRAYYEQYF.

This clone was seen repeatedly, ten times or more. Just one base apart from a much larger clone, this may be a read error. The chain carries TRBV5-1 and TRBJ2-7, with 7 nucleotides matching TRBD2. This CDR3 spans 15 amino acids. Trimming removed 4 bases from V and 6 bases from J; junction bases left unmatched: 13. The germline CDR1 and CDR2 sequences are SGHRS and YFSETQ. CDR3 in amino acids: CASSQGPSGTCEQYF. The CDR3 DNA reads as TGCGCCAGCAGCCAGGGCCCTAGCGGAACCTGCGAGCAGTACTTC.

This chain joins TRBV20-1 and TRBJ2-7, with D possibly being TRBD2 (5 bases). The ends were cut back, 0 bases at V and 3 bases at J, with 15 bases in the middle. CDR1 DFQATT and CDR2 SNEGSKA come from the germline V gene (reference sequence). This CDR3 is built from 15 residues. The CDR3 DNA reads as TGCAGTGCTAGAGATCTACGGACTGGTCTCTACGAGCAGTACTTC. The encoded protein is CSARDLRTGLYEQYF.

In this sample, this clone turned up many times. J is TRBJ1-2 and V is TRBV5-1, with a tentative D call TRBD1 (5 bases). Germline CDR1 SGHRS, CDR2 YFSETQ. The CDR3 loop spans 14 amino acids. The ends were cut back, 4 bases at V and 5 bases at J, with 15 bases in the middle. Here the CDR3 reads CASSLSTGGYGYTF. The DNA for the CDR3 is TGCGCCAGCAGCCTGTCAACAGGAGGATATGGCTACACCTTC.

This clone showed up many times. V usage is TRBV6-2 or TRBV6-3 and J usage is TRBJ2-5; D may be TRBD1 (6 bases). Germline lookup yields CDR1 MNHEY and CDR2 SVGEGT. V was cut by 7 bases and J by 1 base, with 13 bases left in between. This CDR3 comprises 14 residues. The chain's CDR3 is CASTITGFQETQYF. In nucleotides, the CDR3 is TGTGCCAGCACCATAACAGGGTTCCAAGAGACCCAGTACTTC.

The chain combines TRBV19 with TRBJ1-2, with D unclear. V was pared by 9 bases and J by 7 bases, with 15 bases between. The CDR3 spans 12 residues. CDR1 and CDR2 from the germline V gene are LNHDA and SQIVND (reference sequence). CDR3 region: CASSTPLFGYTF. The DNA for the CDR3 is TGTGCCAGCTCTACCCCCCTATTTGGCTACACCTTC.

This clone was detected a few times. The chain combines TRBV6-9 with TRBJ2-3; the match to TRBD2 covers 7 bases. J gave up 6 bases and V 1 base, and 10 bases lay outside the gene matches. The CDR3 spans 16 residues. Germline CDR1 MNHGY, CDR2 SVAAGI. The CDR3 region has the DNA TGTGCCAGCAGTTATTACGGGTCGGGGGGTACTGATACGCAGTATTTT. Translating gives CASSYYGSGGTDTQYF.

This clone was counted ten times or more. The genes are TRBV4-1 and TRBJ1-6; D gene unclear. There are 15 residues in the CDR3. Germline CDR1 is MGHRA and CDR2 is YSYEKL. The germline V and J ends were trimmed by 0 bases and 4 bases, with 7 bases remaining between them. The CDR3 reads CASSQENPYNSPLHF. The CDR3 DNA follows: TGCGCCAGCAGCCAAGAAAACCCTTATAATTCACCCCTCCACTTT.

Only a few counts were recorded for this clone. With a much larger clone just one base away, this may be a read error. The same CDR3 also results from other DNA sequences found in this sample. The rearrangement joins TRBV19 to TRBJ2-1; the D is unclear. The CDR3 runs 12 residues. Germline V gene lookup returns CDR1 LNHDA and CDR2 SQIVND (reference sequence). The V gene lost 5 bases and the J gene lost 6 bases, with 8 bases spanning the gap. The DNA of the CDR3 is TGTGCCAGTAGTGTCGGTATCAATGAGCAGTTCTTC. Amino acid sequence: CASSVGINEQFF.

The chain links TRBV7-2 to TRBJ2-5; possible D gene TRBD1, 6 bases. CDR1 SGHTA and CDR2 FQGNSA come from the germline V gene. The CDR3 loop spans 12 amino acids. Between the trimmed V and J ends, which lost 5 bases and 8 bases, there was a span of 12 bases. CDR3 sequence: CASSGQWDTQYF. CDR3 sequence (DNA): TGTGCCAGCAGCGGACAGTGGGACACCCAGTACTTC.

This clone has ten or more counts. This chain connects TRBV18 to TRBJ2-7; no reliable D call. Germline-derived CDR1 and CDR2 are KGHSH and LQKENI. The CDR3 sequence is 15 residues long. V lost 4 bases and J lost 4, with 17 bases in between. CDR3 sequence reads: CASSRTSSNDYEQYF. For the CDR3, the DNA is TGTGCCAGCTCACGGACCTCTTCCAATGATTACGAGCAGTACTTC.

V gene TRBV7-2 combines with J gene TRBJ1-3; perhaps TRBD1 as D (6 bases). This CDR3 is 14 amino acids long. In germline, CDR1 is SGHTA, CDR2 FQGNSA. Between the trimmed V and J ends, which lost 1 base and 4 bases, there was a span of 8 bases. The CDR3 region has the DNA TGTGCCAGCAGCTTAGAAACAGGGGGAAACACCATATATTTT. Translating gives CASSLETGGNTIYF.

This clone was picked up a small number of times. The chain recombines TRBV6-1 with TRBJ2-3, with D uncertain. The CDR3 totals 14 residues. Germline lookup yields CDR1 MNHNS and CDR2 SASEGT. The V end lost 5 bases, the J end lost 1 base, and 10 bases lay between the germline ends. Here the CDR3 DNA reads TGTGCCAGCAGTCCCCGAGGAGGCACAGATACGCAGTATTTT. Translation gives CASSPRGGTDTQYF.

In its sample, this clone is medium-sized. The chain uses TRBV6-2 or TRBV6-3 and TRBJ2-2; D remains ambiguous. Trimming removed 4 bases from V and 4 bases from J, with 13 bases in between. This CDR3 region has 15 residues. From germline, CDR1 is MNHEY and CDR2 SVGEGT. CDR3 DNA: TGTGCCAGCAGTTTAGTAGCTGGCGCCACCGGGGAGCTGTTTTTT. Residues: CASSLVAGATGELFF.

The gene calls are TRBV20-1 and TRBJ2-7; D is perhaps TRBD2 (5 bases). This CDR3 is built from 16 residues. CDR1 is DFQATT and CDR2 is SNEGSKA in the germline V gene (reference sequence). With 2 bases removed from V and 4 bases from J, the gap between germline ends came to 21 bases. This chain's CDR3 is CSARPKTRRNAYEQYF. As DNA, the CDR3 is TGCAGTGCTAGACCAAAAACTAGAAGGAATGCTTACGAGCAGTACTTC.

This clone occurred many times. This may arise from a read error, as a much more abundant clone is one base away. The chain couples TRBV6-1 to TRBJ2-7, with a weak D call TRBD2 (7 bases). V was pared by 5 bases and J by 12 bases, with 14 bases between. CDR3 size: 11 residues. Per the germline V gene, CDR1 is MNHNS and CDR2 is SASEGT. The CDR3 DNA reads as TGTGCCAGCAGTTGGGAGGGGGGGCGGTACTTC. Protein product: CASSWEGGRYF.

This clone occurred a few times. The CDR3 here is CASNKGLAGAPEQYF. In DNA form, the CDR3 reads TGTGCCAGCAACAAGGGGTTAGCGGGAGCCCCCGAGCAGTACTTC. This sequence joins TRBV6-2 or TRBV6-3 and TRBJ2-7; TRBD2 matches 9 bases. The germline V gene has CDR1 MNHEY and CDR2 SVGEGT. CDR3 length: 15 amino acids. Trimming took 7 bases from V and 6 from J; bases not matched to a gene: 13.

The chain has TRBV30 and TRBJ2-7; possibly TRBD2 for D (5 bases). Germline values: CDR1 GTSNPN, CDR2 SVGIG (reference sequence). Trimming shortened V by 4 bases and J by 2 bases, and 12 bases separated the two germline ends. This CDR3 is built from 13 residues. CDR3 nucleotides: TGTGCCTGGACCAACAACGGGGCCTACGAGCAGTACTTC. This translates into CAWTNNGAYEQYF.

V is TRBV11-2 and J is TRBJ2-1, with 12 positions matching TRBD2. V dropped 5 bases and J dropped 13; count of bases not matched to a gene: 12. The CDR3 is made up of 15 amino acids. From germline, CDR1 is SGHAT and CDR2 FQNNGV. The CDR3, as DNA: TGTGCCAGCAGCACGACTAGCGGGAGCTTTACTTATCAGTTCTTC. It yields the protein CASSTTSGSFTYQFF. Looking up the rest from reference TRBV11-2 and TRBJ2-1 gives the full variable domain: EAGVAQSPRYKIIEKRQSVAFWCNPISGHATLYWYQQILGQGPKLLIQFQNNGVVDDSQLPKDRFSAERLKGVDSTLKIQPAKLEDSAVYLCASSTTSGSFTYQFFGPGTRLTVL.

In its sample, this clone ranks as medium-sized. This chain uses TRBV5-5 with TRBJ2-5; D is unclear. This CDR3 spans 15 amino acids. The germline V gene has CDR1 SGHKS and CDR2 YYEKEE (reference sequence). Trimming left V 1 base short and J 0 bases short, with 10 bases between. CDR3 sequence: CASSLPRTYQETQYF. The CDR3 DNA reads TGTGCCAGCAGCTTGCCCAGGACGTACCAAGAGACCCAGTACTTC.

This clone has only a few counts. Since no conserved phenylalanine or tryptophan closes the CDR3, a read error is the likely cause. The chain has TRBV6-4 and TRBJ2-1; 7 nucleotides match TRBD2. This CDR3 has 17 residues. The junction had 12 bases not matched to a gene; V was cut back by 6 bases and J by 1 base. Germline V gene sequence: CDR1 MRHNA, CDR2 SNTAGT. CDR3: CASRHLAGTISYNEQFV. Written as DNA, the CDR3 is TGTGCCAGCAGACATCTGGCCGGGACTATATCCTACAATGAGCAGTTCGTC.

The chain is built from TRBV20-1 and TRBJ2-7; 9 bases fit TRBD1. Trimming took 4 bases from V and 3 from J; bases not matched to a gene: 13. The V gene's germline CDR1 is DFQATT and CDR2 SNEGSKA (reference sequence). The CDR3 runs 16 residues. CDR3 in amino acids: CSAIVLRTGDVYEQYF. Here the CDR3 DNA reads TGCAGTGCTATCGTACTAAGGACAGGGGACGTCTACGAGCAGTACTTC.

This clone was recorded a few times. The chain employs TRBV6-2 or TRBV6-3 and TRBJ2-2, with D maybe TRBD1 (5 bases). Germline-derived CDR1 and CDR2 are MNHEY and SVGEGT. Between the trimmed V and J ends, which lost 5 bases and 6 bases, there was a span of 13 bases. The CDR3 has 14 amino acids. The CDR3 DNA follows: TGTGCCAGCAGTGGTGACCGACAGCCCGGGGAGCTGTTTTTT. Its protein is CASSGDRQPGELFF.